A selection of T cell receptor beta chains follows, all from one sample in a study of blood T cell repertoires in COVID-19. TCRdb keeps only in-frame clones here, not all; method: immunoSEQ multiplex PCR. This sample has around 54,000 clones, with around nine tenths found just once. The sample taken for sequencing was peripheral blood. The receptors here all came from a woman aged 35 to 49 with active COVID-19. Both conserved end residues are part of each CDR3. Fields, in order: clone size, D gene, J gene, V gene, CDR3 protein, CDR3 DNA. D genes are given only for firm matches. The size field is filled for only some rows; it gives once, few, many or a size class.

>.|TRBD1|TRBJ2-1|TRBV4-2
CASSPTTGTGVTEQFF
TGTGCCAGCAGCCCGACGACCGGGACAGGGGTTACTGAGCAGTTCTTC
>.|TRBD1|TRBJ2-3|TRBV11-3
CASRTGGYSTDTQYF
TGTGCCAGCAGAACAGGGGGATACTCGACAGATACGCAGTATTTT
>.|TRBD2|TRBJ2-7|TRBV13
CASSPRSSGGYEQYF
TGTGCCAGCAGCCCAAGGTCCAGCGGGGGCTACGAGCAGTACTTC
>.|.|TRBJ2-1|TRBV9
CASGRLWGLYNEQFF
TGTGCCAGTGGTCGATTGTGGGGCCTTTACAATGAGCAGTTCTTC
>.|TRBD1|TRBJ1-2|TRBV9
CASSARQGSYYGYTF
TGTGCCAGCAGCGCCCGACAGGGATCGTACTATGGCTACACCTTC
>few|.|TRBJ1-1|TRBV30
CAWSNQATEAFF
TGTGCCTGGAGTAATCAGGCCACTGAAGCTTTCTTT
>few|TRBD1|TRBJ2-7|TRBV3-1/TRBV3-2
CASSRETGGTYEQYF
TGTGCCAGCAGCCGCGAGACAGGGGGGACCTACGAGCAGTACTTC
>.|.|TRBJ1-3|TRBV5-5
CASSLDYFSGNTIYF
TGTGCCAGCAGCCTGGATTATTTCTCTGGAAACACCATATATTTT
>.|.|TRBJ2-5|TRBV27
CASSHRDREETQYF
TGTGCCAGCAGTCATCGAGACAGAGAAGAGACCCAGTACTTC
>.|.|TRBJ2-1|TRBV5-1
CASSLSGQSSYNEQFF
TGCGCCAGCAGCCTCAGCGGGCAGAGCTCCTACAATGAGCAGTTCTTC
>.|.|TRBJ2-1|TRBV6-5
CASSYSRWGGRNEQFF
TGTGCCAGCAGTTACTCGAGGTGGGGGGGGCGGAATGAGCAGTTCTTC
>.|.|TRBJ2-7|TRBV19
CASSPPLLVGGRSYEQYF
TGTGCCAGTAGTCCACCTCTGTTAGTCGGGGGGCGTTCCTACGAGCAGTACTTC
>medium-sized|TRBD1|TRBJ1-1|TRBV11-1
CASSQRQGAMNTEAFF
TGTGCCAGCAGCCAGAGACAGGGGGCCATGAACACTGAAGCTTTCTTT
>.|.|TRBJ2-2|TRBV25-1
CASSEAITGELFF
TGTGCCAGCAGTGAAGCTATCACCGGGGAGCTGTTTTTT
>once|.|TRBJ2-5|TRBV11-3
CASSQGSQETQYF
TGTGCCAGCAGCCAGGGGTCCCAAGAGACCCAGTACTTC
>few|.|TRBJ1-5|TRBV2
CASSEGGALNQPQHF
TGTGCCAGCAGTGAAGGTGGGGCTCTCAATCAGCCCCAGCATTTT
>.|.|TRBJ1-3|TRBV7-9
CASRQGRGNTIYF
TGTGCCAGCAGGCAGGGCCGTGGAAACACCATATATTTT
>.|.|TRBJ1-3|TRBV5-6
CASSLTGPGGNTIYF
TGTGCCAGCAGCCTTACAGGGCCGGGAGGAAACACCATATATTTT
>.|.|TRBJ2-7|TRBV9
CASSVTASSYEQYF
TGTGCCAGCAGCGTGACAGCGTCCTCCTACGAGCAGTACTTC
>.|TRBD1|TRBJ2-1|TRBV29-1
CSVGGGQSYNEQFF
TGCAGCGTTGGTGGGGGACAGTCATACAATGAGCAGTTCTTC
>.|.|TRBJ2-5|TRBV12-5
CASGLGRLRETQYF
TGTGCTAGTGGTTTGGGTCGACTAAGAGAGACCCAGTACTTC
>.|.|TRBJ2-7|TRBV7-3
CASSLTGGAGPLIF
TGTGCCAGCAGCTTAACCGGAGGGGCAGGGCCCCTGATCTTC
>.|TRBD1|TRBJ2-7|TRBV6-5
CASSYSGQAPYEQYF
TGTGCCAGCAGTTACTCGGGACAGGCGCCCTACGAGCAGTACTTC
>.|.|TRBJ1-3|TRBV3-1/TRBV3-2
CASSQDSTAAAIYF
TGTGCCAGCAGCCAAGATTCAACCGCGGCGGCCATATATTTT
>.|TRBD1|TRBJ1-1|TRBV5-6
CASSLYNRGDTEAFF
TGTGCCAGCAGCTTGTACAACAGGGGAGACACTGAAGCTTTCTTT
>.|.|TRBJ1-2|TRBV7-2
CASSPAGRSNYGYTF
TGTGCCAGCAGCCCCGCGGGCAGGTCTAACTATGGCTACACCTTC
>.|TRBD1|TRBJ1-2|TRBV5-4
CASSMDKTGGYTF
TGTGCCAGCAGCATGGATAAGACAGGGGGCTACACCTTC
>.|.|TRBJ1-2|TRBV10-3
CAISAQTTGANYGYTF
TGTGCCATCAGTGCCCAGACGACGGGAGCTAACTATGGCTACACCTTC
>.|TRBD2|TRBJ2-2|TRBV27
CASSYSSGVTGELFF
TGTGCCAGCAGTTATTCTAGCGGGGTAACCGGGGAGCTGTTTTTT
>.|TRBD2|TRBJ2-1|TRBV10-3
CAISETGGPYNEQFF
TGTGCCATCAGTGAAACGGGGGGGCCCTACAATGAGCAGTTCTTC
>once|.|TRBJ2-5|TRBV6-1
CASSEVASQETQYF
TGTGCCAGCAGTGAAGTGGCTTCCCAAGAGACCCAGTACTTC
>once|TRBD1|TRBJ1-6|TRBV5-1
CASSLAQGDNSPLHF
TGCGCCAGCAGCTTGGCGCAGGGGGATAATTCACCCCTCCACTTT
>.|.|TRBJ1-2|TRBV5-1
CASSLTSGSHYGYTF
TGCGCCAGCAGCTTGACGTCAGGAAGTCACTATGGCTACACCTTC
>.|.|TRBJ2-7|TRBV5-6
CASTTWGVSYEQYF
TGTGCCAGCACTACATGGGGGGTCTCCTACGAGCAGTACTTC
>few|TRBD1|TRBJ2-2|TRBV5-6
CASSLQGSYRGPGELFF
TGTGCCAGCAGCTTACAGGGAAGTTATAGGGGGCCCGGGGAGCTGTTTTTT
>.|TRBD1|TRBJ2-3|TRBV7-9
CASSTGQASTDTQYF
TGTGCCAGCAGCACCGGACAGGCAAGCACAGATACGCAGTATTTT
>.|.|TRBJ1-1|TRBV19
CASRSSGGMNTEAFF
TGTGCCAGTAGGTCTTCGGGCGGGATGAACACTGAAGCTTTCTTT
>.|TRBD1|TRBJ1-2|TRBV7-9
CASSLMGQGVAF
TGTGCCAGCAGCTTGATGGGACAGGGTGTAGCCTTC
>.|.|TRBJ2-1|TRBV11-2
CASSLGGGHQFF
TGTGCCAGCAGCTTAGGCGGTGGTCACCAGTTCTTC
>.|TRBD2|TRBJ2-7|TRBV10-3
CAIAPGLAKNEQYF
TGTGCCATCGCGCCGGGACTAGCGAAGAACGAGCAGTACTTC
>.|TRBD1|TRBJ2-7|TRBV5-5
CASSLRTGLSSYEQYF
TGTGCCAGCAGCCTACGGACAGGCCTGAGCTCCTACGAGCAGTACTTC
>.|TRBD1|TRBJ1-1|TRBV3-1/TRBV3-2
CASSHLGQAGMNTEAFF
TGTGCCAGCAGCCATCTCGGACAGGCTGGGATGAACACTGAAGCTTTCTTT
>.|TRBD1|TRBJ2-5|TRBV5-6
CASSLAGTGGRETQYF
TGTGCCAGCAGCTTGGCCGGGACAGGGGGCCGGGAGACCCAGTACTTC
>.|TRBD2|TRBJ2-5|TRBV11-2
CASSPLALAGKETQYF
TGTGCCAGCAGCCCCTTAGCACTAGCGGGGAAAGAGACCCAGTACTTC
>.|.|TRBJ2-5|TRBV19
CASTPTGSRETQYF
TGTGCCAGTACCCCGACAGGCTCTCGGGAGACCCAGTACTTC
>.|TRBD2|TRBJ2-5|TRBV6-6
CASSYRSGGARETQYF
TGTGCCAGCAGTTACCGCAGCGGGGGGGCGAGGGAGACCCAGTACTTC
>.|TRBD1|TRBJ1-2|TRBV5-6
CASSPTVTGWLGLDYTF
TGTGCCAGCAGCCCGACTGTGACAGGGTGGTTAGGCTTGGACTACACCTTC
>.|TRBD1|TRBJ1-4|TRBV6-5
CASGTGVNEKLFF
TGTGCCAGCGGTACAGGGGTTAATGAAAAACTGTTTTTT
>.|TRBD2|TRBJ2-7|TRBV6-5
CASSSRGGEQYF
TGTGCCAGCAGTTCGAGGGGAGGGGAGCAGTACTTC
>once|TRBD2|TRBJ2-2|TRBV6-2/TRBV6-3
CASSYPGTRRTGELFF
TGTGCCAGCAGTTACCCGGGGACTAGACGCACCGGGGAGCTGTTTTTT
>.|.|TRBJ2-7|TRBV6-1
CASSEQGKQYF
TGTGCCAGCAGTGAACAGGGAAAGCAGTACTTC